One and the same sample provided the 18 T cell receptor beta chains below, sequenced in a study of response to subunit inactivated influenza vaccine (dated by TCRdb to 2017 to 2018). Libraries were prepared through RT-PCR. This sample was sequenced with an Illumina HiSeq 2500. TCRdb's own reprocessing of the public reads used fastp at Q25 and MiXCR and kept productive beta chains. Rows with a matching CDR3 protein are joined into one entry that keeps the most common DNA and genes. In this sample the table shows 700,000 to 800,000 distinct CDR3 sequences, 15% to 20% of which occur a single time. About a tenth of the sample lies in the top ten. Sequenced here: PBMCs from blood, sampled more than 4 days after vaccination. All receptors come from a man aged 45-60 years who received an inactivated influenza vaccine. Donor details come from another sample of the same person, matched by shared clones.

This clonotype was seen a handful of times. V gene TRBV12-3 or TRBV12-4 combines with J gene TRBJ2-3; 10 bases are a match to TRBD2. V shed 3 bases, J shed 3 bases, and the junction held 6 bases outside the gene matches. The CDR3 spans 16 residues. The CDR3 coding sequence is TGTGCCAGCAGTTTTCCCGCTAGCGGGGGAACAGATACGCAGTATTTT. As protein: CASSFPASGGTDTQYF.

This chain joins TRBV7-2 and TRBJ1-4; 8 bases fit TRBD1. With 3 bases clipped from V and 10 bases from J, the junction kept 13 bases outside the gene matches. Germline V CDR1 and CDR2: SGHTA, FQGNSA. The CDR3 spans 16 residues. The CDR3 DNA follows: TGTGCCAGCAGCTTGGGAACAGGGGGAGATTGGTCAAAACTGTTTTTT. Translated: CASSLGTGGDWSKLFF. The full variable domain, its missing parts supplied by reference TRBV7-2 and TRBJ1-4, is GAGVSQSPSNKVTEKGKDVELRCDPISGHTALYWYRQSLGQGLEFLIYFQGNSAPDKSGLPSDRFSAERTGGSVSTLTIQRTQQEDSAVYLCASSLGTGGDWSKLFFGSGTQLSVL.

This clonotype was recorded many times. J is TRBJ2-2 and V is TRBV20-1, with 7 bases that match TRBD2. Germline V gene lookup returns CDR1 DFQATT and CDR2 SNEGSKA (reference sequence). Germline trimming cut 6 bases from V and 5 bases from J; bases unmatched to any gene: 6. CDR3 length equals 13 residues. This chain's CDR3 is CSARDYLTGELFF. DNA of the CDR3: TGCAGTGCCAGGGACTACCTTACCGGGGAGCTGTTTTTT.

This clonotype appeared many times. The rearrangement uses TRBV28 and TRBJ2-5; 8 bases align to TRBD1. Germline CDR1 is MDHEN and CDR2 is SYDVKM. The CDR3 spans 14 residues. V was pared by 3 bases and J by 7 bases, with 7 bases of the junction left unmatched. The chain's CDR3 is CASSLTRGLGTQYF. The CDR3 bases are TGTGCCAGCAGTTTGACCAGGGGGCTAGGGACCCAGTACTTC.

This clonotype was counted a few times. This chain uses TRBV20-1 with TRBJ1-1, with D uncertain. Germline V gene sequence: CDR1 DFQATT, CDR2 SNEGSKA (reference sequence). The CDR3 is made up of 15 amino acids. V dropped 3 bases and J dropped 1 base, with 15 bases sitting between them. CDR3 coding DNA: TGCAGTGCTAGGGTTTCCGGGAGGAGGAACACTGAAGCTTTCTTT. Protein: CSARVSGRRNTEAFF.

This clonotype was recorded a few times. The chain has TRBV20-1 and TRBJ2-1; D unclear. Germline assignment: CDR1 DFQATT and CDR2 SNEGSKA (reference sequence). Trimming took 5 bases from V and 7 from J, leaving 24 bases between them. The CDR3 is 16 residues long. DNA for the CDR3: TGCAGTGCTCCGCGACCTGCGAACCAGAGGATGAATGAGCAGTTCTTC. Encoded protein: CSAPRPANQRMNEQFF.

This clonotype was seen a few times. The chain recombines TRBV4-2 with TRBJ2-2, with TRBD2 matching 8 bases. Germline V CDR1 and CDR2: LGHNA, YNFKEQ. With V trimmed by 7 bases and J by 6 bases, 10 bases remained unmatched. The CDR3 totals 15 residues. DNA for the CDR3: TGTGCCAGCACCAGGGAGCGGGGGAGCGCCGGGGAGCTGTTTTTT. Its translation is CASTRERGSAGELFF.

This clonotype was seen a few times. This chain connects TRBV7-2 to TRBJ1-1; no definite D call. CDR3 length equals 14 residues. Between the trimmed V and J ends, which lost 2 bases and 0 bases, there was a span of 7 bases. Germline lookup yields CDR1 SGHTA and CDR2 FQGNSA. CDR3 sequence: CASSLYSVNTEAFF. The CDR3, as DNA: TGTGCCAGCAGCTTATATTCAGTGAACACTGAAGCTTTCTTT. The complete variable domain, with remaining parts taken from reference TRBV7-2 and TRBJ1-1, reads GAGVSQSPSNKVTEKGKDVELRCDPISGHTALYWYRQSLGQGLEFLIYFQGNSAPDKSGLPSDRFSAERTGGSVSTLTIQRTQQEDSAVYLCASSLYSVNTEAFFGQGTRLTVV.

The CDR3 nucleotides are TGTGCCAGCAGCCTTGACAGGGGGACCTATGGCTACACCTTC. Its protein is CASSLDRGTYGYTF. The chain uses TRBV5-6 and TRBJ1-2; TRBD1 matches 9 bases. V shed 4 bases, J shed 4 bases, and the junction held 5 bases outside the gene matches. CDR3 length equals 14 residues. Germline V gene data show CDR1 as SGHDT and CDR2 as YYEEEE.

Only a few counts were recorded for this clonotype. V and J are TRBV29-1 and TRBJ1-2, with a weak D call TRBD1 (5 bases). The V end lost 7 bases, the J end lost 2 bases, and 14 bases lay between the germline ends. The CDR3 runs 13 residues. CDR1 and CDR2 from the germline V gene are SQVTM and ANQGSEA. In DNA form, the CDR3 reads TGCAGCGACTCGAGGGGCCTGAACTATGGCTACACCTTC. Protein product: CSDSRGLNYGYTF. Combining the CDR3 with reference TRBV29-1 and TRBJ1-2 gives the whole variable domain SAVISQKPSRDICQRGTSLTIQCQVDSQVTMMFWYRQQPGQSLTLIATANQGSEATYESGFVIDKFPISRPNLTFSTLTVSNMSPEDSSIYLCSDSRGLNYGYTFGSGTRLTVV.

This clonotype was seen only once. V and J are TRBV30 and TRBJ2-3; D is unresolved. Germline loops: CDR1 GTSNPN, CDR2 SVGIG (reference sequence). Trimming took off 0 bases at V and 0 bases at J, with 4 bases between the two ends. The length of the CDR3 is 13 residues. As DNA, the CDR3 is TGTGCCTGGAGTGTACACAGCACAGATACGCAGTATTTT. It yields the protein CAWSVHSTDTQYF.

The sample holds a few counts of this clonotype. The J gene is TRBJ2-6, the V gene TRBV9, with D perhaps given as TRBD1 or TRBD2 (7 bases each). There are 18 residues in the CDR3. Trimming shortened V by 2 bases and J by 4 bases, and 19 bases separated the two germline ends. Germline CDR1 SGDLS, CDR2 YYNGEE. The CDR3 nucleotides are TGTGCCAGCAGCGTCACGGGGAGGGGGCCTTTCGGGGCCAACGTCCTGACTTTC. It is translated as CASSVTGRGPFGANVLTF.

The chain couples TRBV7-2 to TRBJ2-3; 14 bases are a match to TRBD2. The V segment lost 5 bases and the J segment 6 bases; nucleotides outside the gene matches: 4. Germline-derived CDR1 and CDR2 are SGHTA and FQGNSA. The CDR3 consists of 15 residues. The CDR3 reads CASSQTSGGADTQYF. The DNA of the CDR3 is TGTGCCAGCAGCCAGACTAGCGGGGGGGCCGATACGCAGTATTTT. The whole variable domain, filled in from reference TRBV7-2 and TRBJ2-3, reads GAGVSQSPSNKVTEKGKDVELRCDPISGHTALYWYRQSLGQGLEFLIYFQGNSAPDKSGLPSDRFSAERTGGSVSTLTIQRTQQEDSAVYLCASSQTSGGADTQYFGPGTRLTVL.

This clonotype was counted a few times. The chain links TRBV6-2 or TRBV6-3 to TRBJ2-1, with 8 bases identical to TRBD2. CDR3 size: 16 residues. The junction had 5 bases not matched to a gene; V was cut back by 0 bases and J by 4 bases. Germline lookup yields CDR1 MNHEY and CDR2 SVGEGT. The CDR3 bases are TGTGCCAGCAGTTACTCTATCCGGGGGGGGTACAATGAGCAGTTCTTC. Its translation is CASSYSIRGGYNEQFF.

The CDR3 sequence is CASSPNPGREIEQYF. The CDR3 DNA follows: TGTGCCAGCAGCCCAAACCCGGGACGCGAGATCGAGCAGTACTTC. The J gene is TRBJ2-7, the V gene TRBV13; D assignment may be TRBD1 or TRBD2 (5 bases each). There are 15 residues in the CDR3. CDR1 and CDR2 from the germline V gene are PRHDT and FYEKMQ (reference sequence). Deletions cut 5 bases from V and 6 bases from J, with 20 bases between.

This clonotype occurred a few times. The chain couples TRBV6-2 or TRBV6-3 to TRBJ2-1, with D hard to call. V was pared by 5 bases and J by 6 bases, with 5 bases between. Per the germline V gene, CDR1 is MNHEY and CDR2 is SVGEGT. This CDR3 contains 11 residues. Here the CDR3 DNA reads TGTGCCAGCAGTCACGCCAATGAGCAGTTCTTC. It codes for CASSHANEQFF.

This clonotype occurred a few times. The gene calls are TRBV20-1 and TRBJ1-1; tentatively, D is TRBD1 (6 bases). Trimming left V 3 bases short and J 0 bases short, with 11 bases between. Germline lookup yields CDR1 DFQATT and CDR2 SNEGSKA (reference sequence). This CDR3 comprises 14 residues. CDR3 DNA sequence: TGCAGTGCTAGGAAGTCAGGGGTGAACACTGAAGCTTTCTTT. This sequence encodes CSARKSGVNTEAFF.

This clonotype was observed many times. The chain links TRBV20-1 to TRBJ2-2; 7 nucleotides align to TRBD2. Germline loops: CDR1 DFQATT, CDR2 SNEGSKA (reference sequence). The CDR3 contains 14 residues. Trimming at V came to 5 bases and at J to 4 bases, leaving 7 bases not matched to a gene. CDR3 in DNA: TGCAGTGCTCAAAGCGGGGATTTCACCGGGGAGCTGTTTTTT. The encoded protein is CSAQSGDFTGELFF.